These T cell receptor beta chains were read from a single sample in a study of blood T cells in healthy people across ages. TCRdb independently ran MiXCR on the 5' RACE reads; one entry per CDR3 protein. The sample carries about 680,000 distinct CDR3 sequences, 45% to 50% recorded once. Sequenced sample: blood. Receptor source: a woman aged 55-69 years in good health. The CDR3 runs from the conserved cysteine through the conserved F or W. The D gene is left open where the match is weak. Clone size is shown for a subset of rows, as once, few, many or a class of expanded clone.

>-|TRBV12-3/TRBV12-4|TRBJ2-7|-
TGTGCCAGCAGCCCGACCGGGGGCATGAGCGAGCAGTACTTC
CASSPTGGMSEQYF
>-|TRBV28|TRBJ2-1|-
TGTGCCAGCAGTTTACGAATCAGAGGAGGGGGAGGTGAGCAGTTCTTC
CASSLRIRGGGGEQFF
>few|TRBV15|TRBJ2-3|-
TGTGCCACCAGCAGAGATCTGCAGGGGCAGGGAGATACGCAGTATTTT
CATSRDLQGQGDTQYF
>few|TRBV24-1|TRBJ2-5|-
TGCGCCACCAGTGATTTGTTCCAGGTGCAGCAGTACTTC
CATSDLFQVQQYF
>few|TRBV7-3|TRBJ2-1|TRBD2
TGTGCCAGCAGCCCGAATCCGGGACTACGCTACAATGAGCAGTTCTTC
CASSPNPGLRYNEQFF
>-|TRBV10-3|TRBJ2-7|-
TGTGCCATCAGCAGCCGAGCGGACGAGCAGTACTTC
CAISSRADEQYF
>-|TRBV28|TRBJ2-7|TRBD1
TGTGCCAGCAGACGGACAGGGGAGAACTACGAGCAGTACTTC
CASRRTGENYEQYF
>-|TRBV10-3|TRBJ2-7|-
TGTGCCATCAGTTCCCGAACAGGGATCGGGTACGAGCAGTACTTC
CAISSRTGIGYEQYF
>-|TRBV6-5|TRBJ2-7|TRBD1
TGTGCCAGCAATTACAACCACAGGGGCCCCTACGAGCAGTACTTC
CASNYNHRGPYEQYF
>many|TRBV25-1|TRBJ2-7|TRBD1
TGTGCCAGCAGTGAACTCACAGGGGGCACCTACAATGAGCAGTACTTC
CASSELTGGTYNEQYF
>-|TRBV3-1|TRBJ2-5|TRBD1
TGTGCCAGCAGCCAAGACCCAGGGGGCATCGTTAATGAGCAGTACTTC
CASSQDPGGIVNEQYF